These 10 T cell receptor beta chains came from one sample sequenced in a study of T cell responses to AZD1222 COVID-19 vaccine. Clones were read by immunoSEQ multiplex PCR, and TCRdb kept only the in-frame ones, dropping some. The sample lists tens of thousands of clones, roughly 89% occurring once. The sample was peripheral blood, taken on day 0 of MenACWY control vaccination. The receptors shown here come from an adult in good health.

The rearrangement joins TRBV2 to TRBJ2-4; D is unresolved. Per the germline V gene, CDR1 is SNHLY and CDR2 is FYNNEI. V gave up 6 bases and J gave up 2 bases, with 11 bases separating them. The CDR3 totals 14 residues. CDR3 loop: CASSVDQTKNIQYF. CDR3 nucleotide sequence: TGTGCCAGCAGCGTCGACCAGACCAAAAACATTCAGTACTTC.

The V and J genes are TRBV2 and TRBJ2-2; weak D call: TRBD1 (5 bases). V was clipped by 7 bases and J by 0 bases, with 9 bases between them. Per germline, CDR1 SNHLY and CDR2 FYNNEI. CDR3 length: 14 amino acids. CDR3 DNA: TGTGCCAGCAAGGACACCACGAACACCGGGGAGCTGTTTTTT. Protein sequence: CASKDTTNTGELFF.

The genes are TRBV28 and TRBJ2-2; TRBD1 matches 7 bases. Germline lookup yields CDR1 MDHEN and CDR2 SYDVKM. J was trimmed by 3 bases and V by 3 bases; bases with no gene match: 10. The CDR3 covers 17 residues. The chain's CDR3 is CASSFRQGRLHTGELFF. The CDR3, as DNA: TGTGCCAGCAGTTTCCGACAGGGTCGTCTCCACACCGGGGAGCTGTTTTTT.

The V gene is TRBV29-1, the J gene TRBJ1-1; D uncertain. Germline V lookup: CDR1 SQVTM, CDR2 ANQGSEA. Deletions cut 0 bases from V and 1 base from J, with 9 bases between. The CDR3 extends over 14 amino acids. The CDR3 DNA is TGCAGCGTTGAAGATTGGTCGGGGAACACTGAAGCTTTCTTT. Encoded protein: CSVEDWSGNTEAFF.

The V and J genes are TRBV6-2 or TRBV6-3 and TRBJ2-5, with D possibly matching TRBD2 (6 bases). V lost 6 bases and J lost 0, with 20 bases in between. The length of the CDR3 is 17 residues. Germline V lookup: CDR1 MNHEY, CDR2 SVGEGT. The CDR3 loop reads CASSPLGGLWYQETQYF. The CDR3 DNA sequence: TGTGCCAGCAGCCCGCTTGGAGGGCTTTGGTACCAAGAGACCCAGTACTTC.

CDR3 nucleotides: TGCAGCGTTGAGGGATTCGGTGAAAAACTGTTTTTT. It encodes CSVEGFGEKLFF. This chain connects TRBV29-1 to TRBJ1-4; D gene unclear. V was cut by 3 bases and J by 7 bases, with 9 bases left in between. This CDR3 is 12 amino acids long. Germline values: CDR1 SQVTM, CDR2 ANQGSEA.

This chain joins TRBV4-2 and TRBJ1-2; no firm D call. Trimming took off 0 bases at V and 6 bases at J, with 20 bases between the two ends. CDR1 and CDR2 from the germline V gene are LGHNA and YNFKEQ. CDR3 length: 17 amino acids. The CDR3 DNA reads as TGTGCCAGCAGCCAAGATTATGGGGATCTTAGTGAGCATGGCTACACCTTC. Amino acids: CASSQDYGDLSEHGYTF.

Here the CDR3 reads CASSEASLSSYNEQFF. CDR3 nucleotide sequence: TGTGCCAGCAGCGAGGCCTCCCTGAGCTCCTACAATGAGCAGTTCTTC. This chain links TRBV9 with TRBJ2-1; no clear D gene. V was trimmed by 3 bases and J by 0 bases, leaving 13 bases between them. The CDR3 length is 16 residues. Germline V gives CDR1 SGDLS, CDR2 YYNGEE. Looking up the rest from reference TRBV9 and TRBJ2-1 gives the full variable domain: DSGVTQTPKHLITATGQRVTLRCSPRSGDLSVYWYQQSLDQGLQFLIQYYNGEERAKGNILERFSAQQFPDLHSELNLSSLELGDSALYFCASSEASLSSYNEQFFGPGTRLTVL.

This clone was observed once. CDR3 bases: TGTGCCAGCATCCTGATTCAGGGAACGGGGCAGTACTTC. Protein: CASILIQGTGQYF. The rearrangement uses TRBV5-8 and TRBJ2-7; D might be TRBD1 (5 bases). With 6 bases removed from V and 9 bases from J, the gap between germline ends came to 19 bases. The CDR3 is 13 amino acids. Germline values: CDR1 SGHTS, CDR2 YDEGEE.

The chain has TRBV10-1 and TRBJ1-5; D unresolved. Germline V CDR1 and CDR2: WNHNN, SYGVQD (reference sequence). The CDR3 covers 13 residues. V was trimmed by 5 bases and J by 1 base, leaving 6 bases between them. CDR3 loop: CASSTGSNQPQHF. In DNA form, the CDR3 reads TGCGCCAGCAGTACGGGCAGCAATCAGCCCCAGCATTTT.